Shown below are 10 T cell receptor beta chains from a single sample sequenced in a study of T cells in Graves' hyperthyroidism and ophthalmopathy (dated by TCRdb to the late 2010s). The library was prepared using multiplex PCR. TCRdb shows the sequencer as Illumina HiSeq 2000. Amplification of TCR beta CDR3 regions was carried out from RNA transcripts. The first round of RT-PCR for the TCR CDR3 was performed with the HTBI primer set and the Qiagen OneStep RT-PCR kit. TCRdb ran its own pipeline on the public reads, namely fastp trimming at Q25 and MiXCR clone calling, and kept in-frame beta chains. Here each entry gathers all rows of one CDR3 protein and keeps the most common genes and DNA. Within this sample are roughly 580,000 distinct CDR3 sequences, with more than 11% of them counted one time only. The ten largest account for around 5.4% of the sample. The sequencing input was blood. The receptors derive from a woman in her 30s with Graves' hyperthyroidism that later progressed to Graves' ophthalmopathy.

This clonotype was seen ten or more times. V gene TRBV30 combines with J gene TRBJ2-1; 8 bases are shared with TRBD2. Germline V gene data show CDR1 as GTSNPN and CDR2 as SVGIG (reference sequence). This CDR3 has 13 amino acids. V gave up 8 bases and J gave up 9 bases; unmatched junction bases: 12. DNA for the CDR3: TGTGCCCAAAAACTTGCGGGAGGTAGTGAGCAGTTCTTC. It codes for CAQKLAGGSEQFF.

This clonotype has at least ten counts. This chain joins TRBV27 and TRBJ2-1, with 9 positions matching TRBD2. From germline, CDR1 is MNHEY and CDR2 SMNVEV (reference sequence). V lost 2 bases, J lost 4 bases, and 3 bases stayed unmatched. The CDR3 covers 15 residues. CDR3 amino acids: CASSLPGLAYNEQFF. As DNA, the CDR3 is TGTGCCAGCAGTTTACCCGGACTAGCGTACAATGAGCAGTTCTTC.

At least ten counts were recorded for this clonotype. This chain uses TRBV27 with TRBJ2-3, with D hard to call. The CDR3 has 12 amino acids. V dropped 6 bases and J dropped 2 bases, with 6 bases sitting between them. Germline lookup yields CDR1 MNHEY and CDR2 SMNVEV (reference sequence). The CDR3 spells CASSSHTDTQYF. The CDR3 coding sequence is TGTGCCAGCAGCTCTCACACAGATACGCAGTATTTT.

The rearrangement links TRBV24-1 to TRBJ1-2, with TRBD1 identical over 7 bases. Trimming removed 3 bases from V and 3 bases from J; junction bases left unmatched: 3. Germline CDR1 KGHDR, CDR2 SFDVKD. The CDR3 runs 14 residues. The CDR3 bases are TGTGCCACCAGTGATCCTGGACAGGACTATGGCTACACCTTC. It codes for CATSDPGQDYGYTF.

Many counts were recorded for this clonotype. V usage is TRBV27 and J usage is TRBJ1-2; D call uncertain. The V end was cut by 7 bases, the J end by 5 bases, with 8 bases between. The CDR3 is 11 residues long. Per the germline V gene, CDR1 is MNHEY and CDR2 is SMNVEV (reference sequence). The CDR3 nucleotides read TGTGCCAGCAACGGCGGGTATGGCTACACCTTC. This translates into CASNGGYGYTF.

In this sample, this clonotype turned up many times. This rearrangement joins TRBV12-3 or TRBV12-4 to TRBJ1-3; no firm D call. The CDR3 spans 14 residues. V lost 6 bases, J lost 2 bases, and 11 bases lay in between. CDR3 loop: CASSPFSPGNTIYF. In DNA form, the CDR3 reads TGTGCCAGCAGCCCCTTTAGCCCTGGAAACACCATATATTTT.

The table lists this clonotype with many counts. V gene TRBV24-1 combines with J gene TRBJ2-2; no clear D gene. The germline V gene encodes CDR1 KGHDR and CDR2 SFDVKD. The CDR3 covers 13 residues. V was clipped by 0 bases and J by 7 bases, with 5 bases between them. For the CDR3, the DNA is TGTGCCACCAGTGATTTGCCCAGCGGGGAGCTGTTTTTT. It yields the protein CATSDLPSGELFF.

This clonotype was observed many times. V gene TRBV12-5 combines with J gene TRBJ2-5; weak D call: TRBD2 (6 bases). Deletions cut 3 bases from V and 5 bases from J, with 10 bases between. Germline V gene data show CDR1 as LGHNT and CDR2 as FRNRAP. The CDR3 is 13 residues long. CDR3 residues: CASGFTSGETQYF. CDR3 bases: TGTGCTAGTGGTTTCACCAGCGGGGAGACCCAGTACTTC.

This clonotype has just a few counts. The gene calls are TRBV27 and TRBJ1-1, with 7 bases lining up with TRBD1. Germline lookup yields CDR1 MNHEY and CDR2 SMNVEV (reference sequence). The CDR3 consists of 16 residues. Trimming at V came to 5 bases and at J to 4 bases, leaving 13 bases not matched to a gene. CDR3 nucleotides: TGTGCCAGCAGTCCCTACAGGGGTCCCTCGATCACTGAAGCTTTCTTT. Its protein is CASSPYRGPSITEAFF.

This clonotype was found a few times. The V call is TRBV7-2, the J call TRBJ1-1; D is uncertain. Trimming shortened V by 1 base and J by 6 bases, and 21 bases separated the two germline ends. This CDR3 is 17 amino acids long. Germline CDR1 SGHTA, CDR2 FQGNSA. CDR3 nucleotides: TGTGCCAGCAGCTTAGTTCCCAGACCACGCACTTGGGCTGAAGCTTTCTTT. This translates into CASSLVPRPRTWAEAFF.